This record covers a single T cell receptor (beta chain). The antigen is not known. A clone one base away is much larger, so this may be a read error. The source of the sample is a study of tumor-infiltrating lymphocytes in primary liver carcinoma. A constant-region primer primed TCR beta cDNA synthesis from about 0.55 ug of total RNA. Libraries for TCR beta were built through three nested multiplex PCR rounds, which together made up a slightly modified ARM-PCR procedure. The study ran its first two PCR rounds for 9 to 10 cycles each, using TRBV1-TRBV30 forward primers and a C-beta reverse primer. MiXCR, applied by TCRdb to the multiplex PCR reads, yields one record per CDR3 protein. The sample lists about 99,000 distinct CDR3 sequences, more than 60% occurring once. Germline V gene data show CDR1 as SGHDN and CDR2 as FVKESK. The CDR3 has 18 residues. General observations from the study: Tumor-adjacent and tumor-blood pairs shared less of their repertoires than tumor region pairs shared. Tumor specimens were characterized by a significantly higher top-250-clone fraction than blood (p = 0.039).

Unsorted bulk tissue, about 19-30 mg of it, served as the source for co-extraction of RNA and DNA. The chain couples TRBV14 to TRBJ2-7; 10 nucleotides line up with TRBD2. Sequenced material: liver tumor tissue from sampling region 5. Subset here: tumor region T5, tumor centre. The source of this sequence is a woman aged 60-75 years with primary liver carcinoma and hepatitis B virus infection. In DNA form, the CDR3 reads TGTGCCAACAGCCAAGACGGGGCTAGCGGGAGACAACGCTACGAGCAGTACTTC. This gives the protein CANSQDGASGRQRYEQYF.